Listed here is a single TCR beta chain. Its antigen is still unknown. This entry is derived from a study of T cell responses to AZD1222 COVID-19 vaccine. Overall study results and limits: Repertoire sampling happened only post peak T cell response.

Germline V gene sequence: CDR1 SGDLS, CDR2 YYNGEE. This CDR3 is 17 amino acids long. Losses at the gene ends were 3 bases for V and 0 bases for J; bases not matched to a gene: 9. The assay was immunoSEQ multiplex PCR, and TCRdb's table has in-frame clones only and misses some. The table includes some 130,000 clones, 84% detected once. Sequencing used peripheral blood, obtained on day 0 of AZD1222 vaccination. The rearrangement uses TRBV9 and TRBJ1-3; 7 bases are shared with TRBD1. This sequence was found in an adult in good health. This CDR3 reads CASSAFRDSPSGNTIYF. DNA for the CDR3: TGTGCCAGCAGCGCCTTCCGGGACAGCCCCTCTGGAAACACCATATATTTT.